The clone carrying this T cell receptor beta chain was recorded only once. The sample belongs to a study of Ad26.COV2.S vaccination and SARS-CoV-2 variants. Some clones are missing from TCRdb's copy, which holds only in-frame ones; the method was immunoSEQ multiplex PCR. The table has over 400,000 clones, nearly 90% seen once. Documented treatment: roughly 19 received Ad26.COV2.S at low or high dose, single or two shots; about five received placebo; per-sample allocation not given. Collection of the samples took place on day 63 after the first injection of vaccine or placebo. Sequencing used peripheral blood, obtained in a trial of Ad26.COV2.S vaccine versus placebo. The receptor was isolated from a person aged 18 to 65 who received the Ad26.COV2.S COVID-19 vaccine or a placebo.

CDR3 DNA: TGTGCCAGCAGCTCCCCGGGACTGCTCGTCTTCTCCTACAATGAGCAGTTCTTC. Translating it yields CASSSPGLLVFSYNEQFF. The chain links TRBV11-3 to TRBJ2-1; tentatively, D is TRBD2 (6 bases). This CDR3 has 18 residues. Germline V CDR1 and CDR2: SGHNT, YENEEA. V shed 4 bases and J shed 0 bases, with 19 bases lying between them.